The rows below give T cell receptor beta chains drawn from one sample of a study of Ad26.COV2.S vaccination and SARS-CoV-2 variants. The protocol was immunoSEQ multiplex PCR, while the TCRdb copy is restricted to in-frame clones and leaves out a portion. The repertoire holds more than 400,000 clones, with over 80% as singletons. Material: peripheral blood, obtained in a trial of Ad26.COV2.S vaccine versus placebo. The origin of the receptors is a person aged 18-60 years who received the Ad26.COV2.S COVID-19 vaccine or a placebo. Both conserved end residues are part of each CDR3. The D gene is left open where the match is weak. Clone size appears in some rows only: once, few, many, or a class for an expanded clone.

v_call,d_call,clone_size,j_call,cdr3_length,cdr3_aa,cdr3_nt
TRBV4-3,TRBD1,NA,TRBJ2-1,14,CASSQGQGADEQFF,TGCGCCAGCAGCCAAGGACAGGGGGCAGATGAGCAGTTCTTC
TRBV28,NA,NA,TRBJ1-5,16,CASSSHRVRVYQPQHF,TGTGCCAGCAGTTCCCACAGGGTTCGGGTTTATCAGCCCCAGCATTTT
TRBV13,NA,NA,TRBJ2-1,16,CASSLRAGYSYNEQFF,TGTGCCAGCAGCTTAAGGGCGGGATACTCCTACAATGAGCAGTTCTTC
TRBV3-1/TRBV3-2,NA,NA,TRBJ1-5,18,CASSQDRAGEYSNQPQHF,TGTGCCAGCAGCCAAGACAGGGCGGGGGAGTATAGCAATCAGCCCCAGCATTTT
TRBV28,NA,NA,TRBJ2-7,15,CASSLFGGHSYEQYF,TGTGCCAGCAGTTTATTTGGGGGGCACTCCTACGAGCAGTACTTC
TRBV30,TRBD2,NA,TRBJ2-1,13,CAWSRGGDNEQFF,TGTGCCTGGAGCCGGGGGGGCGACAATGAGCAGTTCTTC
TRBV27,TRBD1,NA,TRBJ2-1,13,CASSSPGGVEQFF,TGTGCCAGCAGTTCCCCAGGGGGCGTTGAGCAGTTCTTC
TRBV6-2/TRBV6-3,TRBD1,few,TRBJ2-7,15,CASSPRGQGSYEQYF,TGTGCCAGCAGTCCCCGGGGACAGGGGTCCTACGAGCAGTACTTC
TRBV6-5,NA,NA,TRBJ2-1,15,CASSYSGSSYNEQFF,TGTGCCAGCAGTTATAGTGGAAGCTCCTACAATGAGCAGTTCTTC
TRBV9,NA,NA,TRBJ2-3,15,CASSVVGFRTDTQYF,TGTGCCAGCAGCGTAGTAGGCTTCCGCACAGATACGCAGTATTTT
TRBV4-3,NA,NA,TRBJ2-7,15,CASSQDLEGPYEQYF,TGCGCCAGCAGCCAAGATTTAGAGGGGCCCTACGAGCAGTACTTC